This T cell receptor (beta chain) appears in the sequencing data of a study of beta chain features in type 1 diabetes. The sequenced template was cDNA made from the entire isolated RNA. Repertoires were generated with immunoSEQ multiplex PCR, while TCRdb's copy carries only in-frame clones and drops some. This table holds approximately 150,000 clones, around an eighth found once. Study results and limitations: There was a possibility that cDNA sequencing over-represented cells with high TCR expression. Type 1 diabetes patients had moderately but significantly shorter TCRB CDR3s in all four CD4+ subsets. Healthy donors had naive, central memory and Treg TCRB repertoires that appeared less similar than those seen among patients.

The authors obtained over 98% purity in all sorted populations. Notes on this clone: Its antigen remains unknown.

The germline V gene encodes CDR1 MNHNS and CDR2 SASEGT. The CDR3 loop spans 14 amino acids. Deletions cut 7 bases from V and 1 base from J, with 13 bases between. This chain connects TRBV6-1 to TRBJ1-1, with D hard to call. The origin of this receptor is a man between 18 and 29 years old with type 1 diabetes. Sequencing was performed on central memory CD4+ T cells from blood. In DNA form, the CDR3 reads TGTGCCAGCATACACTTGGATAAGAACACTGAAGCTTTCTTT. Amino acids: CASIHLDKNTEAFF.